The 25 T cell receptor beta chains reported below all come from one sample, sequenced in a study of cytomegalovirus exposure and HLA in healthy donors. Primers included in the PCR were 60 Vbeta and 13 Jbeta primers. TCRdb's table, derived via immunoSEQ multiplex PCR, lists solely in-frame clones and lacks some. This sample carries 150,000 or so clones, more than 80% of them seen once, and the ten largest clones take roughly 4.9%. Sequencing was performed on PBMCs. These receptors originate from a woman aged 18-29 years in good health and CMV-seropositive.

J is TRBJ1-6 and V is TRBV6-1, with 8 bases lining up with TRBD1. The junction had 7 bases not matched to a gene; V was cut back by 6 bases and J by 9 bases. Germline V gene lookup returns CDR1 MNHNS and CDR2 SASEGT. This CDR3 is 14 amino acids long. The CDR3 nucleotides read TGTGCCAGCAGACCGACAGGGGAGTTTTCACCCCTCCACTTT. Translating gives CASRPTGEFSPLHF.

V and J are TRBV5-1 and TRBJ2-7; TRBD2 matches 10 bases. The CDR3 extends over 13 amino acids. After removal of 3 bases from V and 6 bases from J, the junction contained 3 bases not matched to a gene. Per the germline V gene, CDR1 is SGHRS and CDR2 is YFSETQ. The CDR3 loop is CASSSGLASEQYF. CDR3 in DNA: TGCGCCAGCAGCTCGGGACTAGCGAGCGAGCAGTACTTC. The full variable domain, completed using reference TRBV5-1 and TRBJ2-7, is KAGVTQTPRYLIKTRGQQVTLSCSPISGHRSVSWYQQTPGQGLQFLFEYFSETQRNKGNFPGRFSGRQFSNSRSEMNVSTLELGDSALYLCASSSGLASEQYFGPGTRLTVT.

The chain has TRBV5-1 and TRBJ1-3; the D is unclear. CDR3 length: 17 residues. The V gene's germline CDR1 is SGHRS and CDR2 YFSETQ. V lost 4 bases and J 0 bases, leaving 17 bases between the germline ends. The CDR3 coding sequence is TGCGCCAGCAGCCCCGCTTTGCCGAGCAACTCTGGAAACACCATATATTTT. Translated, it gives CASSPALPSNSGNTIYF. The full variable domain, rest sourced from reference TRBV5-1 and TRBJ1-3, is KAGVTQTPRYLIKTRGQQVTLSCSPISGHRSVSWYQQTPGQGLQFLFEYFSETQRNKGNFPGRFSGRQFSNSRSEMNVSTLELGDSALYLCASSPALPSNSGNTIYFGEGSWLTVV.

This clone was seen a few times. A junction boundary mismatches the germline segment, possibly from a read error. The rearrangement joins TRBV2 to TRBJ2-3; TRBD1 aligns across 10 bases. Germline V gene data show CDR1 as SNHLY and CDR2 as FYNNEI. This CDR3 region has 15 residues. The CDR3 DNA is TGTGCCAGCAGGGAAGACAGGGGGCGGGGGAGGACGCAGTATTTT. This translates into CASREDRGRGRTQYF. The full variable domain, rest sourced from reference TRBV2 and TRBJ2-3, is EPEVTQTPSHQVTQMGQEVILRCVPISNHLYFYWYRQILGQKVEFLVSFYNNEISEKSEIFDDQFSVERPDGSNFTLKIRSTKLEDSAMYFCASREDRGRGRTQYFGPGTRLTVL.

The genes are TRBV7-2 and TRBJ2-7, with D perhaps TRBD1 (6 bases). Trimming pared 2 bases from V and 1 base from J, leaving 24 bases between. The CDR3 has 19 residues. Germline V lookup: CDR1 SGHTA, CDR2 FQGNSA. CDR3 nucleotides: TGTGCCAGCAGCTTACACTCTCCCGGGACACAGCCCCGTTCCTACGAGCAGTACTTC. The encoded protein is CASSLHSPGTQPRSYEQYF.

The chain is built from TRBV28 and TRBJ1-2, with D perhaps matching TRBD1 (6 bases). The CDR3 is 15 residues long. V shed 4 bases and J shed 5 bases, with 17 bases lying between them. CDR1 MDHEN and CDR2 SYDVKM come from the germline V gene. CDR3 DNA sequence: TGTGCCAGCAGTTCCACCAGGGGAATAATGTATGGCTACACCTTC. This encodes CASSSTRGIMYGYTF.

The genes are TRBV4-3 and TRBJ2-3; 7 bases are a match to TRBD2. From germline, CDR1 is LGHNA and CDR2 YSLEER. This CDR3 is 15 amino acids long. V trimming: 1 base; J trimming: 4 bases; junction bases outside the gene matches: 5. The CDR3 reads CASSQGTSIPDTQYF. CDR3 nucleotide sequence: TGCGCCAGCAGCCAAGGGACTAGTATCCCAGATACGCAGTATTTT.

The CDR3 loop reads CASSLDGEETQYF. The CDR3 coding sequence is TGTGCCAGCAGCTTAGACGGAGAAGAGACCCAGTACTTC. V is TRBV11-1 and J is TRBJ2-5; no clear D. Trimming shortened V by 1 base and J by 3 bases, and 6 bases separated the two germline ends. Germline values: CDR1 SGHAT, CDR2 FQDESV (reference sequence). The CDR3 loop spans 13 amino acids. Full variable domain (missing parts from reference TRBV11-1 and TRBJ2-5): EAEVAQSPRYKITEKSQAVAFWCDPISGHATLYWYRQILGQGPELLVQFQDESVVDDSQLPKDRFSAERLKGVDSTLKIQPAELGDSAMYLCASSLDGEETQYFGPGTRLLVL.

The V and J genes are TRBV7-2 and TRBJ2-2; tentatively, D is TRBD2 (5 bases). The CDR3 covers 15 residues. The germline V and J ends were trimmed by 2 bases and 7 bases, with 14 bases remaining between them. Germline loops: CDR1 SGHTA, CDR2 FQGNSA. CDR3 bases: TGTGCCAGCAGCTTATGGGTAGGACGGGACGGGGAGCTGTTTTTT. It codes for CASSLWVGRDGELFF.

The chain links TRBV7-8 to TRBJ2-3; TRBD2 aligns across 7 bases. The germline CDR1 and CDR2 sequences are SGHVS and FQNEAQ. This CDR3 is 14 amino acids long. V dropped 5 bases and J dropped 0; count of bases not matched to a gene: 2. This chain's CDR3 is CASSQLASTDTQYF. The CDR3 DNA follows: TGTGCCAGCAGCCAACTAGCGAGCACAGATACGCAGTATTTT.

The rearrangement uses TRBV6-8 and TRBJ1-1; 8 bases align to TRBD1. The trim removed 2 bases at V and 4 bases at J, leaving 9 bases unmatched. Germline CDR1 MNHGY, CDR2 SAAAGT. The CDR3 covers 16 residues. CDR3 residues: CASSYRLDREFTEAFF. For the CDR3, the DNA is TGTGCCAGCAGTTACCGGCTGGACAGGGAATTCACTGAAGCTTTCTTT.

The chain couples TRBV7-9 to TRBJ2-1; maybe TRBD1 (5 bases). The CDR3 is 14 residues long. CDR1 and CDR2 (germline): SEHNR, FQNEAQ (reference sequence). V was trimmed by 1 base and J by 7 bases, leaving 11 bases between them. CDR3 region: CASSLEGRVNEQFF. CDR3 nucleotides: TGTGCCAGCAGCTTAGAAGGCAGGGTAAATGAGCAGTTCTTC.

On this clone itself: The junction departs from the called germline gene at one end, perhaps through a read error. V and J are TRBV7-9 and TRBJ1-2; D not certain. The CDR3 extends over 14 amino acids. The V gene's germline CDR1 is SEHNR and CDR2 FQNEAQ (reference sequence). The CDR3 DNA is TGTGCCAGCAGTTTAGAGCCGGAGGACTATGGCTACACCTTC. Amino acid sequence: CASSLEPEDYGYTF.

CDR3 nucleotide sequence: TGTGCCAGCAGTTTACCTAACAGGGGAACAGATACGCAGTATTTT. Encoded protein: CASSLPNRGTDTQYF. The chain is built from TRBV27 and TRBJ2-3; 7 bases agree with TRBD1. From germline, CDR1 is MNHEY and CDR2 SMNVEV (reference sequence). V was clipped by 2 bases and J by 3 bases; unmatched bases: 5. CDR3 size: 15 residues.

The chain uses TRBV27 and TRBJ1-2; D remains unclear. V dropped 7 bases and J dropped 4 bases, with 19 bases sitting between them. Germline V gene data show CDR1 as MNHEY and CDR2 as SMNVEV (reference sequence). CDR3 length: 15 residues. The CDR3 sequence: CASKALVTRGYGYTF. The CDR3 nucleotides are TGTGCCAGCAAAGCGCTAGTGACCCGGGGCTATGGCTACACCTTC.

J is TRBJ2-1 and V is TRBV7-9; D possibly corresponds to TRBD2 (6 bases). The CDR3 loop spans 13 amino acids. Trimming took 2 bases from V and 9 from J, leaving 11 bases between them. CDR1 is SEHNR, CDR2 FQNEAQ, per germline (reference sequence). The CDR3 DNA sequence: TGTGCCAGCAGCTTAATAGCGGAAAGTGAGCAGTTCTTC. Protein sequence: CASSLIAESEQFF. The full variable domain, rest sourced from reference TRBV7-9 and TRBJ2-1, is DTGVSQNPRHKITKRGQNVTFRCDPISEHNRLYWYRQTLGQGPEFLTYFQNEAQLEKSRLLSDRFSAERPKGSFSTLEIQRTEQGDSAMYLCASSLIAESEQFFGPGTRLTVL.

The DNA of the CDR3 is TGTGCCAGCAGCCCCCGGGGACTTCCCCCCCGTTACGAGCAGTACTTC. Protein sequence: CASSPRGLPPRYEQYF. The J gene is TRBJ2-7, the V gene TRBV21-1; the D call of TRBD2 is as the table states it, not checked on the DNA. TRBV21-1 is listed as a pseudogene. CDR3 length: 16 amino acids.

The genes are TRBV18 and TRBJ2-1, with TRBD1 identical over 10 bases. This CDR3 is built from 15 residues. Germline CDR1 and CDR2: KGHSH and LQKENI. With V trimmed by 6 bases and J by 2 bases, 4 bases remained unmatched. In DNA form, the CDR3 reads TGTGCCAGCTCGCCGGGACAGGGGACCTACAATGAGCAGTTCTTC. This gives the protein CASSPGQGTYNEQFF.

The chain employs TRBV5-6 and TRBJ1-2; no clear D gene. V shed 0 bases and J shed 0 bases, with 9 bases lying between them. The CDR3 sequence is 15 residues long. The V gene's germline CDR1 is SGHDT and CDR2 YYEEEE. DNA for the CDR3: TGTGCCAGCAGCTTGGTGTTGTCAGCTAACTATGGCTACACCTTC. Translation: CASSLVLSANYGYTF.

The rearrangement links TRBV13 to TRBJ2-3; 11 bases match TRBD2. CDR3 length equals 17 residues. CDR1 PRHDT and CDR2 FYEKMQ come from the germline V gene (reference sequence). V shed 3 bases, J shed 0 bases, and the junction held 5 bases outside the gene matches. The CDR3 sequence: CASSFPSGGTSTDTQYF. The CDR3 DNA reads TGTGCCAGCAGCTTTCCTAGCGGGGGGACTAGCACAGATACGCAGTATTTT.

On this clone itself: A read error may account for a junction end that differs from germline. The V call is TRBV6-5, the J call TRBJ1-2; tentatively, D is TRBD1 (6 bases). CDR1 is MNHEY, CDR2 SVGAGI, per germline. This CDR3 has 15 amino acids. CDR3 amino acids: CASSYSIGAGVRLHF. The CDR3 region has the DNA TGTGCCAGCAGTTACTCGATAGGTGCAGGGGTGAGATTACACTTC.

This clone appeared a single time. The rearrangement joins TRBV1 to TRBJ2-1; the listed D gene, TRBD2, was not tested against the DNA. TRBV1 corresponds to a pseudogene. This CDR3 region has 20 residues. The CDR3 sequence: CTSSQGRGPSGGDTYNEQFF. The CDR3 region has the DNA TGCACCAGCAGCCAAGGAAGAGGGCCTAGCGGGGGGGATACCTACAATGAGCAGTTCTTC.

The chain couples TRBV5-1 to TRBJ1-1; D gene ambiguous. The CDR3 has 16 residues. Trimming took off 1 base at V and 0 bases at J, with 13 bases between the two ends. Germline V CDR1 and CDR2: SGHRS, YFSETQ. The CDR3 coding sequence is TGCGCCAGCAGCTTGCGACGGGAATTTATGAACACTGAAGCTTTCTTT. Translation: CASSLRREFMNTEAFF.

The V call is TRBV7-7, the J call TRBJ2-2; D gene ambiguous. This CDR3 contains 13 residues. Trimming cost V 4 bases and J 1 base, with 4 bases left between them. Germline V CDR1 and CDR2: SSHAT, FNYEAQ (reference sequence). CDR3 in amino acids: CASSSGNTGELFF. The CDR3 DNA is TGTGCCAGCAGCTCAGGGAACACCGGGGAGCTGTTTTTT.

CDR3 coding DNA: TGTGCCAGCAGTGAAGTCTTTGTCGGACAGCCCGTCGAGCAGTACTTC. This sequence encodes CASSEVFVGQPVEQYF. V is TRBV6-1 and J is TRBJ2-7, with a possible D match to TRBD1 (6 bases). Trimming removed 1 base at V and 6 bases at J, with 19 bases between. Germline V gene data show CDR1 as MNHNS and CDR2 as SASEGT. There are 16 residues in the CDR3.